The present entry profiles one TCR beta chain with its context. Antigen unknown. This sample is drawn from a study of OX40 agonist ivuxolimab in advanced cancers. Study-level findings and limits: CD8+ T cells averaged more expanded clones than CD4+.

V lost 4 bases, J lost 4 bases, and 7 bases lay in between. The CDR3 runs to 12 residues. The V gene's germline CDR1 is SNHLY and CDR2 FYNNEI. Repertoires were generated with immunoSEQ multiplex PCR, while TCRdb's copy carries only in-frame clones and drops some. There are some 80,000 clones in the sample; less than 85% occur only once, and roughly 7.3% lies in the top ten. This sequence joins TRBV2 and TRBJ1-2; D gene ambiguous. This clonotype was obtained from an adult with an advanced solid tumor such as melanoma, head and neck, liver or kidney cancer. This specimen was CD4+ or CD8+ T cells sorted from blood, taken in a trial of the OX40 agonist ivuxolimab. CDR3 sequence reads: CASSAEGYGYTF. The CDR3 nucleotides are TGTGCCAGCAGTGCGGAGGGCTATGGCTACACCTTC.